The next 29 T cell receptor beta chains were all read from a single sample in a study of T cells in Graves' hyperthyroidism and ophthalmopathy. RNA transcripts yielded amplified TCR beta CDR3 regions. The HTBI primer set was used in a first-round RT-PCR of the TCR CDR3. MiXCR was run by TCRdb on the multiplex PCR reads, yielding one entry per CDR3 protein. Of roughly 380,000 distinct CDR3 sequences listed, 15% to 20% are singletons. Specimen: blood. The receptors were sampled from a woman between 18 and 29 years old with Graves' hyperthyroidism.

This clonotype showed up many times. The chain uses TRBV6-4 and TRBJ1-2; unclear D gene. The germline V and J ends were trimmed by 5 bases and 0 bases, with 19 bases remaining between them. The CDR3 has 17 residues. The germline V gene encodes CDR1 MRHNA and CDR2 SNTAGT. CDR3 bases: TGTGCCAGCAGTCCCGAGTGGGAAGGGCCAGCTAACTATGGCTACACCTTC. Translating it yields CASSPEWEGPANYGYTF.

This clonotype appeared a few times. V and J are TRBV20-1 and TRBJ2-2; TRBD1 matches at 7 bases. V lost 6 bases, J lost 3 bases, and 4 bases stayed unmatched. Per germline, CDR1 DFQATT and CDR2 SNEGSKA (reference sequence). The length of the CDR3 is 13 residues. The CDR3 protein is CSAQGEYTGELFF. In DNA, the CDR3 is TGCAGTGCGCAGGGGGAGTACACCGGGGAGCTGTTTTTT.

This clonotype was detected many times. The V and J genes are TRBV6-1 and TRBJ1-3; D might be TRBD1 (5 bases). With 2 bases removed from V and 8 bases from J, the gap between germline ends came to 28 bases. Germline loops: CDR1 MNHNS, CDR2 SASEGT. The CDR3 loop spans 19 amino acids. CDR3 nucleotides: TGTGCCAGCAGTGAAAGTCACAGGCGTAGTACAATCCGTGGGGACACCATATATTTT. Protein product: CASSESHRRSTIRGDTIYF.

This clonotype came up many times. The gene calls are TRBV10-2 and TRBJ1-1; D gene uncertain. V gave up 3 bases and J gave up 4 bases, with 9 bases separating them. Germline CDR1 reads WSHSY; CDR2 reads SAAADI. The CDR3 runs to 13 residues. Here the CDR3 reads CASSDRPATEAFF. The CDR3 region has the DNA TGCGCCAGCAGTGATCGGCCAGCCACTGAAGCTTTCTTT.

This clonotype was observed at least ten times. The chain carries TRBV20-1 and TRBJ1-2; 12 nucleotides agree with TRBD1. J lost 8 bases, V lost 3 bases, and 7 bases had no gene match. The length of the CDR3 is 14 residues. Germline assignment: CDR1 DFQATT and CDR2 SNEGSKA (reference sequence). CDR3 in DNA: TGCAGTGCTAGCGACCGGGACAGGGGGCAAGGCTACACCTTC. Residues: CSASDRDRGQGYTF.

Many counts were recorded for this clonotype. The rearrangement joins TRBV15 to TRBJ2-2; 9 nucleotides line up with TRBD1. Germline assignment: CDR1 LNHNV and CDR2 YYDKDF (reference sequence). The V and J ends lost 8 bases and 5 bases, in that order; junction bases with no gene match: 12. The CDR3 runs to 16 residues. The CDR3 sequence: CATYRTGTGSTGELFF. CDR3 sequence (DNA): TGTGCCACCTATCGAACCGGGACAGGGAGTACCGGGGAGCTGTTTTTT. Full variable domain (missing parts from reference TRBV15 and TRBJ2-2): DAMVIQNPRYQVTQFGKPVTLSCSQTLNHNVMYWYQQKSSQAPKLLFHYYDKDFNNEADTPDNFQSRRPNTSFCFLDIRSPGLGDTAMYLCATYRTGTGSTGELFFGEGSRLTVL.

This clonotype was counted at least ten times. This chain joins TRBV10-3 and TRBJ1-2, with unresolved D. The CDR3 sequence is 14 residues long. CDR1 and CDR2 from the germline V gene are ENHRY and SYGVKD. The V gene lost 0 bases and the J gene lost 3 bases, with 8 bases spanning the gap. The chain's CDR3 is CAISESGGHYGYTF. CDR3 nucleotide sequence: TGTGCCATCAGTGAGTCAGGAGGGCACTATGGCTACACCTTC.

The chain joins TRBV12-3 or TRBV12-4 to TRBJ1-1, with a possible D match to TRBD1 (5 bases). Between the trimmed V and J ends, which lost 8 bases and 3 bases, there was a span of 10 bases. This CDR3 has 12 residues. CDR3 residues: CASRAGDTEAFF. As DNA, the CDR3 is TGTGCCAGCCGAGCGGGGGACACTGAAGCTTTCTTT.

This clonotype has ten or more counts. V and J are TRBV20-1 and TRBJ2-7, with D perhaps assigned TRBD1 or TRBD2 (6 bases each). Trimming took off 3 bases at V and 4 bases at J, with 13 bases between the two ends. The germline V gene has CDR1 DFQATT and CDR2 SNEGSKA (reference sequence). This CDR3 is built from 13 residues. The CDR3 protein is CSARDGGHYEQYF. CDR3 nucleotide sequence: TGCAGTGCTAGGGACGGGGGCCATTACGAGCAGTACTTC.

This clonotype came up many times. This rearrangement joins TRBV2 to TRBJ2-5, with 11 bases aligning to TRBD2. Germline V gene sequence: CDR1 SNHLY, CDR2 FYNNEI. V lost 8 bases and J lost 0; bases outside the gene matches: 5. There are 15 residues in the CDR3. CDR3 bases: TGTGCCAGCGGAGCTAGCGGGGGGTACCAAGAGACCCAGTACTTC. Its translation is CASGASGGYQETQYF. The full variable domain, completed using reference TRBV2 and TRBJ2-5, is EPEVTQTPSHQVTQMGQEVILRCVPISNHLYFYWYRQILGQKVEFLVSFYNNEISEKSEIFDDQFSVERPDGSNFTLKIRSTKLEDSAMYFCASGASGGYQETQYFGPGTRLLVL.

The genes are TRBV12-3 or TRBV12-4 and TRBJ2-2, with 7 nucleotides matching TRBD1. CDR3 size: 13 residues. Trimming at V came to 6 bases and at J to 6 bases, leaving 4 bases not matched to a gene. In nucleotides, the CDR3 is TGTGCCAGCAGACGACAGGGACCCGGGGAGCTGTTTTTT. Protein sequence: CASRRQGPGELFF.

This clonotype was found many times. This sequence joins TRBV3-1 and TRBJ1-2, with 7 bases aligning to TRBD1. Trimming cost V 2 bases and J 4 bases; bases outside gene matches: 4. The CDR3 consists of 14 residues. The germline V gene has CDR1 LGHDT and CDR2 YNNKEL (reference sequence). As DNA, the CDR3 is TGTGCCAGCAGCCAAATTGCAGGGGGCTATGGCTACACCTTC. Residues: CASSQIAGGYGYTF. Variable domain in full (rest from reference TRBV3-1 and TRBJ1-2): DTAVSQTPKYLVTQMGNDKSIKCEQNLGHDTMYWYKQDSKKFLKIMFSYNNKELIINETVPNRFSPKSPDKAHLNLHINSLELGDSAVYFCASSQIAGGYGYTFGSGTRLTVV.

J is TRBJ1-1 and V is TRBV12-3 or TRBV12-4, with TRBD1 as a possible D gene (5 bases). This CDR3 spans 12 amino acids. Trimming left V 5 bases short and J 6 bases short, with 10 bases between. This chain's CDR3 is CASSEGFAEAFF. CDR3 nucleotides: TGTGCCAGCAGTGAGGGGTTCGCTGAAGCTTTCTTT.

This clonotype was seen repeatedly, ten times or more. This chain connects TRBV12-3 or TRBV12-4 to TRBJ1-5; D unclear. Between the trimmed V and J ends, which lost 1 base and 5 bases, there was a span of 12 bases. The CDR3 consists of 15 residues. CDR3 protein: CASSLVLGEDQPQHF. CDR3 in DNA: TGTGCCAGCAGTTTAGTGCTAGGTGAGGATCAGCCCCAGCATTTT.

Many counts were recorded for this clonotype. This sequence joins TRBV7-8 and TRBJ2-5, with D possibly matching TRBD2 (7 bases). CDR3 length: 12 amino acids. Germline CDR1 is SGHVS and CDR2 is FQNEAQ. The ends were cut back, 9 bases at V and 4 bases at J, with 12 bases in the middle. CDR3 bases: TGTGCCAGTGGGGGGGCCGGAGAGACCCAGTACTTC. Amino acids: CASGGAGETQYF.

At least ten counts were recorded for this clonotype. CDR3: CASSLEGTGSYEQYF. CDR3 sequence (DNA): TGTGCCAGCAGCTTAGAAGGGACAGGGTCCTACGAGCAGTACTTC. The chain employs TRBV7-8 and TRBJ2-7; 9 bases agree with TRBD1. The CDR3 is 15 amino acids. The V segment lost 1 base and the J segment 1 base; nucleotides outside the gene matches: 2. CDR1 SGHVS and CDR2 FQNEAQ come from the germline V gene.

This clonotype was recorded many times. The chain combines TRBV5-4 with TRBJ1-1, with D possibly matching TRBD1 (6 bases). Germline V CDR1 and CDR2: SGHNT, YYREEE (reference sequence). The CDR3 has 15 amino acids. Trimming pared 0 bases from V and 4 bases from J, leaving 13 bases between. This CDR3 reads CASSLDREESTEAFF. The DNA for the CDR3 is TGTGCCAGCAGCTTGGACAGGGAGGAGAGCACTGAAGCTTTCTTT.

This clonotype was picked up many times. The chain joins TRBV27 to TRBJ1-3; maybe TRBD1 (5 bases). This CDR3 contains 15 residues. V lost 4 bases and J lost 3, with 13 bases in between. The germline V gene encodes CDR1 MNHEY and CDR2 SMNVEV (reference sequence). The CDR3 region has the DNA TGTGCCAGCAGTTCCCTTGGGGCTGGTGGAAACACCATATATTTT. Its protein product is CASSSLGAGGNTIYF.

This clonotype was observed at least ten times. In DNA, the CDR3 is TGTGCCACCAGCAGAGATCGGGGGCCCACTGAAGCTTTCTTT. Its translation is CATSRDRGPTEAFF. The rearrangement links TRBV15 to TRBJ1-1, with D tentatively TRBD1 (6 bases). Trimming stripped 0 bases from V and 4 bases from J, with 9 bases between. Germline lookup yields CDR1 LNHNV and CDR2 YYDKDF (reference sequence). The CDR3 has 14 residues.

CDR3: CASSPGLEASEQYF. CDR3 nucleotides: TGTGCCAGCAGTCCGGGACTAGAGGCGTCCGAGCAGTACTTC. The chain links TRBV6-2 or TRBV6-3 to TRBJ2-7; 8 bases align to TRBD2. CDR1 is MNHEY, CDR2 SVGEGT, per germline. V lost 5 bases to trimming and J lost 6 bases; unmatched junction nucleotides: 9. The CDR3 is 14 residues long.

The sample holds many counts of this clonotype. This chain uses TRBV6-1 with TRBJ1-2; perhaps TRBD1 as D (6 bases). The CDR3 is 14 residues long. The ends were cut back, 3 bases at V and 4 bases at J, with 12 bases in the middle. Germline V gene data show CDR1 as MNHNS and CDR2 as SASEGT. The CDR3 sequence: CASSEGGGGYGYTF. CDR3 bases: TGTGCCAGCAGTGAGGGGGGGGGCGGCTATGGCTACACCTTC.

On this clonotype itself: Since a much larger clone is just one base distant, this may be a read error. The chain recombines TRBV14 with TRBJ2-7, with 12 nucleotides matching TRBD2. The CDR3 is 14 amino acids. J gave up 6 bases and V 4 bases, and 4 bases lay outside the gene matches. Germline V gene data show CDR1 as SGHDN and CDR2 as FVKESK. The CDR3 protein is CASSPSGGAGEQYF. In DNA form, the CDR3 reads TGTGCCAGCAGCCCTAGCGGGGGGGCTGGCGAGCAGTACTTC.

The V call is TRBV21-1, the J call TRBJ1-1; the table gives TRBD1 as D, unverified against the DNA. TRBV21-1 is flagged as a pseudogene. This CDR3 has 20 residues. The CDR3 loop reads CASSSPPGQGPWAGYTEAFF. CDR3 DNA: TGTGCCAGCAGCTCACCACCGGGGCAGGGACCGTGGGCGGGTTACACTGAAGCTTTCTTT.

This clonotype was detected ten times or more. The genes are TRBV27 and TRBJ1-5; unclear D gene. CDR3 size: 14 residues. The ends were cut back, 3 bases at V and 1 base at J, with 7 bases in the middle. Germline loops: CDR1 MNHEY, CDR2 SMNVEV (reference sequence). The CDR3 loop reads CASSFDGSNQPQHF. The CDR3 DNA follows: TGTGCCAGCAGTTTCGATGGAAGCAATCAGCCCCAGCATTTT.

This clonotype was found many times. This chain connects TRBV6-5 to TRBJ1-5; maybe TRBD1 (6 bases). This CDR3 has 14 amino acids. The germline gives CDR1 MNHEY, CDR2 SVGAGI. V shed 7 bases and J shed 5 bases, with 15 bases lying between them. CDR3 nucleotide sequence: TGTGCCAGCATCCCAGGGGCTGTGGATCAGCCCCAGCATTTT. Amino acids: CASIPGAVDQPQHF.

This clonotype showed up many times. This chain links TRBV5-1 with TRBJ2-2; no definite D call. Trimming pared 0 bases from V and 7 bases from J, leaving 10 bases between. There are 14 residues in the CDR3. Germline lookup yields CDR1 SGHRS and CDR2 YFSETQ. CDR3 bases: TGCGCCAGCAGCTTGGGTGCGATCGGCGGGGAGCTGTTTTTT. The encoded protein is CASSLGAIGGELFF.

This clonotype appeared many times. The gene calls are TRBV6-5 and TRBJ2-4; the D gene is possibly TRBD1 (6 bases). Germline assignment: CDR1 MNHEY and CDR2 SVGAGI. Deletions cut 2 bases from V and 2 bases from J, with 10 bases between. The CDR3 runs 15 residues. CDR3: CASSYQGGTKNIQYF. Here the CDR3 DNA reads TGTGCCAGCAGTTACCAAGGGGGAACCAAAAACATTCAGTACTTC.

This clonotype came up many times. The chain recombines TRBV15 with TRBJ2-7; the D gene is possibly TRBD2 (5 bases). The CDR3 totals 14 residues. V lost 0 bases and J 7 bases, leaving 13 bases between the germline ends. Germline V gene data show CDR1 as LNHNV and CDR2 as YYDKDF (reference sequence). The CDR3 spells CATSRDLTGEEQYF. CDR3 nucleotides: TGTGCCACCAGCAGAGACTTGACCGGGGAGGAGCAGTACTTC.

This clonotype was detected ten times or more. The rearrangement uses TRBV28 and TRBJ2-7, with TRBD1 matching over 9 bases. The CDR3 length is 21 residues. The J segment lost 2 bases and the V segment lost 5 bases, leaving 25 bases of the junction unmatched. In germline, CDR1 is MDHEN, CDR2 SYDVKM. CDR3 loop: CASSPKFVVPLTGGGTYEQYF. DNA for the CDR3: TGTGCCAGCAGTCCAAAGTTTGTGGTGCCACTAACAGGGGGCGGGACCTACGAGCAGTACTTC.